Listed below are T cell receptor beta chains from one sample, sequenced in a study of cytomegalovirus exposure and HLA in healthy donors. Repertoires were generated with immunoSEQ multiplex PCR, while TCRdb's copy carries only in-frame clones and drops some. The sample consists of roughly 190,000 clones, around 62% of them appearing once. The sample comprised PBMCs. These TCRs come from a man in his forties in good health and CMV-seronegative. Both conserved end residues are part of each CDR3. Clone size is not always given. Where it is, it says once, few, many or a class for expanded clones.

TRBV18	TRBJ2-5	-	CASSPPREQETQYF
TRBV7-9	TRBJ2-7	-	CASSSTGGWEQYF
TRBV5-1	TRBJ2-7	few	CASSSHRDRVREQYF
TRBV19	TRBJ2-2	-	CASSIVAGGHTGELFF
TRBV11-3	TRBJ2-1	-	CASSASTRGEQFF
TRBV5-1	TRBJ1-6	-	CASTLEAGDDNSPLHF
TRBV5-6	TRBJ2-5	-	CASSLGGARETQYF
TRBV5-1	TRBJ1-1	-	CASSLYSAGTEAFF
TRBV6-4	TRBJ2-3	-	CASSPDSSTDTQYF
TRBV6-4	TRBJ2-3	-	CASSEWGGATDTQYF
TRBV18	TRBJ1-2	once	CASSPSGDAGGEAYGYTF
TRBV29-1	TRBJ2-1	few	CSVAASGRKFF
TRBV14	TRBJ2-3	-	CASSLGSGRTDTQYF
TRBV25-1	TRBJ2-4	-	CASSPTVPPIQYF
TRBV7-9	-	-	CASSSEQGRAYEQYF
TRBV18	TRBJ1-1	-	CASSPREGKVEAFF
TRBV5-1	TRBJ2-7	-	CASSLSGLAASYEQYF
TRBV5-1	TRBJ1-3	-	CASSLAQGSSGNTIYF
TRBV4-1	TRBJ1-6	few	CASSKTTGLGSPLHF
TRBV30	TRBJ2-5	-	CAWRDRGRFGETQYF
TRBV5-6	TRBJ2-7	-	CASSLDRANEQYF
TRBV2	TRBJ2-5	-	CASSDVQRGFQETQYF
TRBV6-6	TRBJ1-5	few	CASREDFYSNQPQHF
TRBV6-5	TRBJ1-4	-	CASSYSGQINEKLFF
TRBV11-2	TRBJ1-2	-	CASSATSGGYTF
TRBV19	TRBJ2-4	-	CASSIEAAGGALAKNIQYF
TRBV4-3	TRBJ2-7	few	CASSRGLAGSYEQYF
TRBV7-6	TRBJ2-7	-	CASSLQGGTGIYEQYF
TRBV4-1	TRBJ2-3	-	CASSHQGVGTSGRTSTDTQYF
TRBV19	TRBJ2-7	few	CASSLGQDPYEQYF
TRBV9	TRBJ1-2	-	CASSVVGGSGYTF
TRBV7-3	TRBJ2-2	few	CASSLAAGGPNTGELFF
TRBV2	TRBJ2-4	-	CASIRQGNIQYF
TRBV7-3	TRBJ1-2	-	CASSLTGGTDYGYTF
TRBV27	TRBJ1-4	-	CASRSDRGGEKLFF